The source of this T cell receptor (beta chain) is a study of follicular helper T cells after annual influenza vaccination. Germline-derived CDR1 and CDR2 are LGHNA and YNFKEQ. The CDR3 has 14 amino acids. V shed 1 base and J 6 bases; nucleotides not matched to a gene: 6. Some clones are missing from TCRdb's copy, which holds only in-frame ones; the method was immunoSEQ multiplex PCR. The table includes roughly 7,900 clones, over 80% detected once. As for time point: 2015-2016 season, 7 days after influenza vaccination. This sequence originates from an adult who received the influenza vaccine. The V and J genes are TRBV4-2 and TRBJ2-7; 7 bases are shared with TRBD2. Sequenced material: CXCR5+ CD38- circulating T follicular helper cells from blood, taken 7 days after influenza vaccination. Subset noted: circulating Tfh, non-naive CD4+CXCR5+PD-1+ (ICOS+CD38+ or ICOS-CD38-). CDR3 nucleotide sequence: TGTGCCAGCAGCCAAGGGGCGGGGAGGGGCGAGCAGTACTTC. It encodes CASSQGAGRGEQYF.